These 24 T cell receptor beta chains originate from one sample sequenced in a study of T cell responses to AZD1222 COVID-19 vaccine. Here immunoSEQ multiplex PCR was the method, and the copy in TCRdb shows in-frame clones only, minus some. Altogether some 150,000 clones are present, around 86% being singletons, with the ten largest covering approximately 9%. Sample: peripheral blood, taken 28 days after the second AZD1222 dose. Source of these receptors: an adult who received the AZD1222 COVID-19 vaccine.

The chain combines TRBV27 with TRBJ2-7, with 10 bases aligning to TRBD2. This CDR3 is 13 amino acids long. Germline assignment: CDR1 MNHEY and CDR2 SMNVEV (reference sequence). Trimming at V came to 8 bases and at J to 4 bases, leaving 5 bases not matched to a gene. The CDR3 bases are TGTGCCAGCTCTCCTAGCGGGAGTTACGAGCAGTACTTC. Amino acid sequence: CASSPSGSYEQYF.

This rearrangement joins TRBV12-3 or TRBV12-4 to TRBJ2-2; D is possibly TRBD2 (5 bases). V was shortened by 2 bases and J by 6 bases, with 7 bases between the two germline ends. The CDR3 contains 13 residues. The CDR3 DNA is TGTGCCAGCAGTTTACAGAGGGCCGGGGAGCTGTTTTTT. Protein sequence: CASSLQRAGELFF.

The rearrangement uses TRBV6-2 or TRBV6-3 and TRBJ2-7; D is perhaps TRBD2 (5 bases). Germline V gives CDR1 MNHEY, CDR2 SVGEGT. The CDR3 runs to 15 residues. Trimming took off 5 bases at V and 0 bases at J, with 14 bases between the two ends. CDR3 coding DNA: TGTGCCAGCAGTCACCCTCTAGGGAGCTCCTACGAGCAGTACTTC. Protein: CASSHPLGSSYEQYF.

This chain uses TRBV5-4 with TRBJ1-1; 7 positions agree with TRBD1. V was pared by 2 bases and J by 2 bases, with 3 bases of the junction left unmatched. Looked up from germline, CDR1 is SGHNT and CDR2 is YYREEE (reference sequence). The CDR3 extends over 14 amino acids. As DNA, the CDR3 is TGTGCCAGCAGCTTAGGGACAGTTAACACTGAAGCTTTCTTT. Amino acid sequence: CASSLGTVNTEAFF.

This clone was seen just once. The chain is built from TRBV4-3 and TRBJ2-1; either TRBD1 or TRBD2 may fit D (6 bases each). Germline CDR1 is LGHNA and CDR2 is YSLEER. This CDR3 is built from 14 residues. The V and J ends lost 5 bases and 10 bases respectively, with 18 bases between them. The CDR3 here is CASSRGNVRGEQFF. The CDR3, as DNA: TGCGCCAGCAGCAGGGGGAACGTGCGGGGCGAGCAGTTCTTC.

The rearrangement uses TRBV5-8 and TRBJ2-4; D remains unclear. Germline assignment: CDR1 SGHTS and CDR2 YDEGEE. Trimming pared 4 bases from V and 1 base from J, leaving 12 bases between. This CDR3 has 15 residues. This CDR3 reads CASSLPGTAKNIQYF. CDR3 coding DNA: TGTGCCAGCAGCCTTCCGGGTACGGCCAAAAACATTCAGTACTTC.

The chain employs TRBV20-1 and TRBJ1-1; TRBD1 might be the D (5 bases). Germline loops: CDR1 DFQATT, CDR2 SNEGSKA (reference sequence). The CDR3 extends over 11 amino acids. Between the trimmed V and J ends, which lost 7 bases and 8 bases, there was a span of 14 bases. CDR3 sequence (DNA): TGCAGTGTCCGGCGGGCAGGGGAAGCTTTCTTT. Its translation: CSVRRAGEAFF.

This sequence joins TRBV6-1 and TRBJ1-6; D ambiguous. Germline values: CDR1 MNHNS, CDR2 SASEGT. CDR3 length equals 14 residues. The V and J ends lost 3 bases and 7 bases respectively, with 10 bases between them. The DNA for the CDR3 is TGTGCCAGCAGTGAGTCACCATCCAATTCACCCCTCCACTTT. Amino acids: CASSESPSNSPLHF.

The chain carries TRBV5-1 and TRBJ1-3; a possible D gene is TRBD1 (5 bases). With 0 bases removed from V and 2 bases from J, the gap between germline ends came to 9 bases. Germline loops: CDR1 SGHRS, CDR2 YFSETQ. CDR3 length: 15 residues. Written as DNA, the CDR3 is TGCGCCAGCAGCTTGGGTGACAGACCTGGAAACACCATATATTTT. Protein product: CASSLGDRPGNTIYF.

The DNA of the CDR3 is TGTGCCAGCATCCTAGGGACTAGCGCCAACAATGAGCAGTTCTTC. It specifies CASILGTSANNEQFF. The genes are TRBV21-1 and TRBJ2-1; TRBD2 is the table's D call and was not checked against the DNA. TRBV21-1 is a known pseudogene. The CDR3 contains 15 residues.

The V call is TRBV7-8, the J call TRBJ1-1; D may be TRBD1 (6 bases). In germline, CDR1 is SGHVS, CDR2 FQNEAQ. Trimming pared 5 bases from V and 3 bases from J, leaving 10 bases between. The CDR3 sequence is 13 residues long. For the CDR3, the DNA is TGTGCCAGCAGCCGCAGGGGAGACACTGAAGCTTTCTTT. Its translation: CASSRRGDTEAFF.

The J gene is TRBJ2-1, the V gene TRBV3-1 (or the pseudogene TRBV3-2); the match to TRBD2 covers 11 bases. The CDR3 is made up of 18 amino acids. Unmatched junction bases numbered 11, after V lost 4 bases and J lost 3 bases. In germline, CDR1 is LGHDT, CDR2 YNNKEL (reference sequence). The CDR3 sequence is CASSLSSGRANIYNEQFF. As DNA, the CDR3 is TGTGCCAGCAGCCTTAGTAGCGGGAGGGCCAATATCTACAATGAGCAGTTCTTC.

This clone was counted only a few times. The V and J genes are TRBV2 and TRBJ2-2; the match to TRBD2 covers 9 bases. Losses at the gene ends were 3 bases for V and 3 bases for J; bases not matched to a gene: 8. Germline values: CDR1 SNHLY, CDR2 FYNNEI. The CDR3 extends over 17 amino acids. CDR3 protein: CASSDPLPSGDTGELFF. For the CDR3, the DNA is TGTGCCAGCAGTGACCCCCTCCCTAGCGGGGACACCGGGGAGCTGTTTTTT.

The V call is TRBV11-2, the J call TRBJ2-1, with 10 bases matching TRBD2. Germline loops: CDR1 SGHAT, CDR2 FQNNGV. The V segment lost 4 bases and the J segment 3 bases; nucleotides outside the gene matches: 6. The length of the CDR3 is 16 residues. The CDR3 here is CASSYQWTSGYNEQFF. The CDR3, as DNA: TGTGCCAGCAGCTACCAGTGGACTAGCGGCTACAATGAGCAGTTCTTC. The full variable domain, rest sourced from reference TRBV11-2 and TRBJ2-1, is EAGVAQSPRYKIIEKRQSVAFWCNPISGHATLYWYQQILGQGPKLLIQFQNNGVVDDSQLPKDRFSAERLKGVDSTLKIQPAKLEDSAVYLCASSYQWTSGYNEQFFGPGTRLTVL.

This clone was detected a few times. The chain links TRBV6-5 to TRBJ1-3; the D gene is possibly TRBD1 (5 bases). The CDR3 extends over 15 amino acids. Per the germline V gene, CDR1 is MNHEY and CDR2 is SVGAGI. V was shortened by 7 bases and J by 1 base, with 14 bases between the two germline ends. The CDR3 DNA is TGTGCCAGCAAGTCGAGAGGACAATCTGGAAACACCATATATTTT. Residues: CASKSRGQSGNTIYF.

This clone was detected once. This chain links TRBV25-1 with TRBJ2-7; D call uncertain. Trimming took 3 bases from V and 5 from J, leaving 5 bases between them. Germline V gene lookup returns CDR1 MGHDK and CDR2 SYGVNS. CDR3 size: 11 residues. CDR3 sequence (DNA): TGTGCCAGCAGTGAGATCAACGAGCAGTACTTC. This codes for CASSEINEQYF.

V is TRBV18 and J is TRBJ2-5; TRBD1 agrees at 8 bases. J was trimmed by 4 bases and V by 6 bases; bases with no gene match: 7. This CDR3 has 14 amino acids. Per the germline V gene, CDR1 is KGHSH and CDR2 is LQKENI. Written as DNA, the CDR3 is TGTGCCAGCTCTGATCTCAGGGGGCGAGAGACCCAGTACTTC. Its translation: CASSDLRGRETQYF. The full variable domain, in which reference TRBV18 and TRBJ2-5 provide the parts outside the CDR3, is NAGVMQNPRHLVRRRGQEARLRCSPMKGHSHVYWYRQLPEEGLKFMVYLQKENIIDESGMPKERFSAEFPKEGPSILRIQQVVRGDSAAYFCASSDLRGRETQYFGPGTRLLVL.

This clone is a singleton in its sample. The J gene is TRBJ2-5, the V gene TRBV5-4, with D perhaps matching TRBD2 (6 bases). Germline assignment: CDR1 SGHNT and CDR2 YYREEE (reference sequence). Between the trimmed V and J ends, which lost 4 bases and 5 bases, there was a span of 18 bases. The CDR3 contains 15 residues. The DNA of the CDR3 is TGTGCCAGCAGCCTTTTGGGGGAGGAATGGGAGACCCAGTACTTC. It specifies CASSLLGEEWETQYF.

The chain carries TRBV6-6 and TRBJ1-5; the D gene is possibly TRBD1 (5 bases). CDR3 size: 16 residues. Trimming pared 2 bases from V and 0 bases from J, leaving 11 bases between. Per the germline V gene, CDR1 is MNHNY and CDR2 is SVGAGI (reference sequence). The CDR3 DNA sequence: TGTGCCAGCAGTTACCCTAGGGGCAGTAGCAATCAGCCCCAGCATTTT. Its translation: CASSYPRGSSNQPQHF.

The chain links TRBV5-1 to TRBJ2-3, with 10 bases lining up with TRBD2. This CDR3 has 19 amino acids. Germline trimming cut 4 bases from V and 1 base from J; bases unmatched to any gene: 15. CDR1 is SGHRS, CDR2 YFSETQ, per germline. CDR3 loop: CASSPQTGLAVRGTDTQYF. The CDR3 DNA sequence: TGCGCCAGCAGCCCTCAAACCGGACTAGCGGTCAGAGGCACAGATACGCAGTATTTT.

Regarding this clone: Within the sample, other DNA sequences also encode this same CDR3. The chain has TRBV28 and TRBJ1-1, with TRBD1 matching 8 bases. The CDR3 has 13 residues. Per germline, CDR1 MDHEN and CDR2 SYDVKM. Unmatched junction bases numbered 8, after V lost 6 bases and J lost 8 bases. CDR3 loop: CASSYRGFTEAFF. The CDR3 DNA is TGTGCCAGCAGCTACAGGGGGTTCACGGAAGCTTTCTTT.

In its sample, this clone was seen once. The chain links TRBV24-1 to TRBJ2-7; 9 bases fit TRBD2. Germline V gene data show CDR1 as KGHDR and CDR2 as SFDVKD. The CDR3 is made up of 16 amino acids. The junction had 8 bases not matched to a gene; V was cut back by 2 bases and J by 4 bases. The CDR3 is CATSDSPAGGSYEQYF. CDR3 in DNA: TGTGCCACCAGTGATTCCCCAGCGGGAGGTTCGTACGAGCAGTACTTC.

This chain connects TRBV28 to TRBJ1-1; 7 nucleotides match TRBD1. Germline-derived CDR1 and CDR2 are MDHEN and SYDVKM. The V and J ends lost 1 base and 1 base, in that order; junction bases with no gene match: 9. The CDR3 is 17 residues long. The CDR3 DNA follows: TGTGCCAGCAGTTTATCGCCGGGGGCAGGGGGGAACACTGAAGCTTTCTTT. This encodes CASSLSPGAGGNTEAFF.

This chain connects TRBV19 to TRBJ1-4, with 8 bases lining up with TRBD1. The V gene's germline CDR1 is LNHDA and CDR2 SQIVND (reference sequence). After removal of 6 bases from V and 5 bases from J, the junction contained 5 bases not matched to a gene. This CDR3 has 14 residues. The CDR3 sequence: CASRGRDRNEKLFF. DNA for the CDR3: TGTGCCAGTAGGGGCCGGGACAGGAATGAAAAACTGTTTTTT.